One sample yielded the 27 T cell receptor beta chains listed below, sequenced in a study of OX40 agonist ivuxolimab in advanced cancers. The protocol was immunoSEQ multiplex PCR, while the TCRdb copy is restricted to in-frame clones and leaves out a portion. The sample has about 82,000 clones; 83% are singletons. The sequences come from CD4+ or CD8+ T cells sorted from blood, collected in a trial of the OX40 agonist ivuxolimab. These receptors all come from an adult with an advanced solid tumor such as melanoma, head and neck, liver or kidney cancer.

The V call is TRBV18, the J call TRBJ1-4; D call uncertain. In germline, CDR1 is KGHSH, CDR2 LQKENI. V was pared by 1 base and J by 8 bases, with 11 bases between. The CDR3 has 14 residues. The CDR3 protein is CASSPQAQKEKLFF. The CDR3 DNA reads as TGTGCCAGCTCACCACAGGCCCAGAAGGAAAAACTGTTTTTT.

The V call is TRBV18, the J call TRBJ1-1; D possibly corresponds to TRBD1 (5 bases). Per germline, CDR1 KGHSH and CDR2 LQKENI. With 2 bases removed from V and 3 bases from J, the gap between germline ends came to 19 bases. The CDR3 is 17 amino acids. The CDR3 here is CASSPGGRTFYDTEAFF. Written as DNA, the CDR3 is TGTGCCAGCTCACCAGGGGGGAGGACATTCTATGACACTGAAGCTTTCTTT. The variable domain in full, completed from reference TRBV18 and TRBJ1-1, reads NAGVMQNPRHLVRRRGQEARLRCSPMKGHSHVYWYRQLPEEGLKFMVYLQKENIIDESGMPKERFSAEFPKEGPSILRIQQVVRGDSAAYFCASSPGGRTFYDTEAFFGQGTRLTVV.

CDR3 sequence: CASNLGGVDSPLHF. The CDR3, as DNA: TGTGCCAGCAACCTTGGGGGGGTGGATTCACCCCTCCACTTT. The chain has TRBV9 and TRBJ1-6; D might be TRBD1 (5 bases). CDR1 and CDR2 from the germline V gene are SGDLS and YYNGEE. The CDR3 has 14 amino acids. Trimming cost V 6 bases and J 8 bases, with 15 bases left between them.

The rearrangement links TRBV7-2 to TRBJ1-2; D gene unclear. The germline gives CDR1 SGHTA, CDR2 FQGNSA. V gave up 4 bases and J gave up 2 bases, with 14 bases separating them. The CDR3 sequence is 15 residues long. As DNA, the CDR3 is TGTGCCAGCAGCTCTTGGGCAGTGGGAAACTATGGCTACACCTTC. This translates into CASSSWAVGNYGYTF.

The rearrangement joins TRBV2 to TRBJ1-4; TRBD1 matches at 8 bases. J gave up 9 bases and V 5 bases, and 8 bases lay outside the gene matches. The CDR3 has 14 residues. The germline gives CDR1 SNHLY, CDR2 FYNNEI. The CDR3: CASSYDRGGKKLFF. For the CDR3, the DNA is TGTGCCAGCAGTTACGACAGGGGTGGAAAAAAACTGTTTTTT.

The chain carries TRBV19 and TRBJ1-5; tentative D call: TRBD1 (5 bases). The V end was cut by 5 bases, the J end by 3 bases, with 17 bases between. The germline gives CDR1 LNHDA, CDR2 SQIVND (reference sequence). This CDR3 is 16 amino acids long. In DNA, the CDR3 is TGTGCCAGTAGTTCTCAGGGACCGGGTAACAATCAGCCCCAGCATTTT. Translating gives CASSSQGPGNNQPQHF.

This chain uses TRBV5-4 with TRBJ2-3, with 7 bases matching TRBD2. The V gene's germline CDR1 is SGHNT and CDR2 YYREEE (reference sequence). Germline trimming cut 0 bases from V and 3 bases from J; bases unmatched to any gene: 7. The CDR3 spans 16 residues. The CDR3 nucleotides read TGTGCCAGCAGCTTGGGTTTGCTCGGGGGGACAGATACGCAGTATTTT. Translation gives CASSLGLLGGTDTQYF.

The rearrangement joins TRBV19 to TRBJ1-4, with D uncertain. Trimming took off 5 bases at V and 8 bases at J, with 21 bases between the two ends. From germline, CDR1 is LNHDA and CDR2 SQIVND (reference sequence). This CDR3 comprises 16 residues. For the CDR3, the DNA is TGTGCCAGTAGTTCTCGACACTACCAACGAGAAGAAAAACTGTTTTTT. Amino acid sequence: CASSSRHYQREEKLFF. The variable domain in full, with the rest retrieved from reference TRBV19 and TRBJ1-4, is DGGITQSPKYLFRKEGQNVTLSCEQNLNHDAMYWYRQDPGQGLRLIYYSQIVNDFQKGDIAEGYSVSREKKESFPLTVTSAQKNPTAFYLCASSSRHYQREEKLFFGSGTQLSVL.

The chain links TRBV18 to TRBJ1-1; D is undetermined. Trimming pared 10 bases from V and 1 base from J, leaving 13 bases between. Looked up from germline, CDR1 is KGHSH and CDR2 is LQKENI. The CDR3 length is 13 residues. CDR3 sequence (DNA): TGTGCCACCCGACGACTAGAGAACACTGAAGCTTTCTTT. Its translation: CATRRLENTEAFF.

By frequency in the sample, this clone is medium-sized. Other DNA sequences in this specimen translate into the identical CDR3. This rearrangement joins TRBV11-2 to TRBJ1-6; D gene unclear. CDR1 is SGHAT, CDR2 FQNNGV, per germline. The CDR3 is made up of 14 amino acids. Trimming took off 0 bases at V and 10 bases at J, with 10 bases between the two ends. For the CDR3, the DNA is TGTGCCAGCAGCTTAGATCCGGGTACCTCACCCCTCCACTTT. Amino acid sequence: CASSLDPGTSPLHF. Based on the CDR3 plus reference TRBV11-2 and TRBJ1-6, the full variable domain is EAGVAQSPRYKIIEKRQSVAFWCNPISGHATLYWYQQILGQGPKLLIQFQNNGVVDDSQLPKDRFSAERLKGVDSTLKIQPAKLEDSAVYLCASSLDPGTSPLHFGNGTRLTVT.

The chain uses TRBV6-5 and TRBJ2-5; 11 bases line up with TRBD2. This CDR3 has 15 residues. Germline CDR1 MNHEY, CDR2 SVGAGI. The trim removed 7 bases at V and 3 bases at J, leaving 7 bases unmatched. The CDR3, as DNA: TGTGCCAGCAAGCGGGTAGCGGGGGGGAAAGAGACCCAGTACTTC. It specifies CASKRVAGGKETQYF.

The J gene is TRBJ1-6, the V gene TRBV30; D is ambiguous. Germline-derived CDR1 and CDR2 are GTSNPN and SVGIG (reference sequence). V was clipped by 4 bases and J by 7 bases, with 14 bases between them. The CDR3 length is 14 residues. This CDR3 reads CAWNLGLGNSPLHF. The CDR3 DNA follows: TGTGCCTGGAATTTGGGGTTAGGGAATTCACCCCTCCACTTT.

This chain joins TRBV18 and TRBJ1-3; TRBD1 matches 9 bases. This CDR3 region has 18 residues. Germline loops: CDR1 KGHSH, CDR2 LQKENI. J lost 4 bases, V lost 5 bases, and 15 bases had no gene match. The CDR3 loop is CASSTTGGANTLGNTIYF. The CDR3 DNA reads TGTGCCAGCTCAACGACAGGGGGTGCAAATACACTCGGAAACACCATATATTTT.

V gene TRBV7-6 combines with J gene TRBJ1-4; D is unclear. Germline V gene data show CDR1 as SGHVS and CDR2 as FNYEAQ. The germline V and J ends were trimmed by 4 bases and 7 bases, with 13 bases remaining between them. The CDR3 contains 14 residues. The CDR3 DNA sequence: TGTGCCAGCAGCTCCAGCACGGGATCTGAAAAACTGTTTTTT. Protein sequence: CASSSSTGSEKLFF.

The chain joins TRBV6-5 to TRBJ1-2, with D unclear. Trimming took off 6 bases at V and 3 bases at J, with 17 bases between the two ends. The CDR3 runs 15 residues. Germline V gene lookup returns CDR1 MNHEY and CDR2 SVGAGI. This CDR3 reads CASRSATRSDYGYTF. The CDR3 DNA is TGTGCCAGCAGATCAGCTACGCGTTCCGACTATGGCTACACCTTC.

The chain employs TRBV7-2 and TRBJ2-5; D remains ambiguous. CDR3 length equals 14 residues. Germline values: CDR1 SGHTA, CDR2 FQGNSA. V lost 2 bases, J lost 9 bases, and 16 bases lay in between. DNA of the CDR3: TGTGCCAGCAGCTTAATCCCGGGTTCCGAGGCCCAGTACTTC. It specifies CASSLIPGSEAQYF.

The rearrangement links TRBV9 to TRBJ2-5, with TRBD2 as a possible D gene (6 bases). The germline V gene has CDR1 SGDLS and CDR2 YYNGEE. V lost 5 bases, J lost 0 bases, and 8 bases lay in between. The CDR3 covers 13 residues. The CDR3 is CASSGGNQETQYF. In nucleotides, the CDR3 is TGTGCCAGCAGTGGGGGGAACCAAGAGACCCAGTACTTC.

The genes are TRBV14 and TRBJ1-6; tentative D call: TRBD1 (5 bases). Trimming cost V 5 bases and J 8 bases, with 10 bases left between them. Germline V gene data show CDR1 as SGHDN and CDR2 as FVKESK. The CDR3 is 13 residues long. Here the CDR3 DNA reads TGTGCCAGCAGCAGGGACGGATATTCACCCCTCCACTTT. It yields the protein CASSRDGYSPLHF.

The gene calls are TRBV10-1 and TRBJ2-1; D may be TRBD1 or TRBD2 (5 bases each). With 7 bases removed from V and 5 bases from J, the gap between germline ends came to 15 bases. Germline V gene sequence: CDR1 WNHNN, CDR2 SYGVQD (reference sequence). The CDR3 runs 14 residues. CDR3 amino acids: CASITGTDDNEQFF. The CDR3 region has the DNA TGCGCCAGCATTACCGGGACGGACGACAATGAGCAGTTCTTC.

The chain links TRBV12-5 to TRBJ2-1; TRBD1 might be the D (5 bases). CDR1 is LGHNT, CDR2 FRNRAP, per germline. The CDR3 contains 14 residues. V was trimmed by 6 bases and J by 0 bases, leaving 9 bases between them. In DNA, the CDR3 is TGTGCTAGTGGGGGGCCAAGCTCCTACAATGAGCAGTTCTTC. It translates to CASGGPSSYNEQFF.

The V and J genes are TRBV6-5 and TRBJ2-1; 7 bases agree with TRBD1. Germline V gives CDR1 MNHEY, CDR2 SVGAGI. This CDR3 contains 14 residues. Unmatched junction bases numbered 6, after V lost 4 bases and J lost 6 bases. CDR3 protein: CASSFRQGPNEQFF. The CDR3 nucleotides read TGTGCCAGCAGTTTCAGACAGGGCCCCAATGAGCAGTTCTTC.

The genes are TRBV6-5 and TRBJ2-2, with D hard to call. The CDR3 runs 16 residues. Between the trimmed V and J ends, which lost 0 bases and 7 bases, there was a span of 15 bases. In germline, CDR1 is MNHEY, CDR2 SVGAGI. Here the CDR3 DNA reads TGTGCCAGCAGTTACTCACGCACTGTGGTTGGCGGGGAGCTGTTTTTT. Protein sequence: CASSYSRTVVGGELFF.

The chain employs TRBV18 and TRBJ2-7; 10 bases match TRBD1. CDR1 and CDR2 (germline): KGHSH, LQKENI. This CDR3 is 16 amino acids long. The ends lost 3 bases at V and 1 base at J; junction bases unmatched: 6. The CDR3 is CASSPFGTGASYEQYF. The CDR3 DNA reads as TGTGCCAGCTCACCGTTTGGGACAGGGGCGTCCTACGAGCAGTACTTC.

V gene TRBV6-5 combines with J gene TRBJ1-2; D is perhaps TRBD1 (5 bases). Germline V gives CDR1 MNHEY, CDR2 SVGAGI. The V and J ends lost 6 bases and 4 bases respectively, with 12 bases between them. This CDR3 contains 13 residues. Here the CDR3 DNA reads TGTGCCAGCAGAAAACCGGACACCTATGGCTACACCTTC. Protein product: CASRKPDTYGYTF.

The chain recombines TRBV30 with TRBJ2-3; TRBD2 agrees at 8 bases. This CDR3 has 17 residues. Germline V CDR1 and CDR2: GTSNPN, SVGIG (reference sequence). V lost 2 bases to trimming and J lost 5 bases; unmatched junction nucleotides: 15. In DNA, the CDR3 is TGTGCCTGGAGTTGGTCGCGGCGGGGGGACTTTGTAGATACGCAGTATTTT. Amino acids: CAWSWSRRGDFVDTQYF. Drawing the rest from reference TRBV30 and TRBJ2-3, the complete variable domain is SQTIHQWPATLVQPVGSPLSLECTVEGTSNPNLYWYRQAAGRGLQLLFYSVGIGQISSEVPQNLSASRPQDRQFILSSKKLLLSDSGFYLCAWSWSRRGDFVDTQYFGPGTRLTVL.

The chain joins TRBV6-1 to TRBJ1-1; 8 positions match TRBD1. The CDR3 sequence is 17 residues long. V lost 4 bases, J lost 0 bases, and 10 bases stayed unmatched. The germline V gene encodes CDR1 MNHNS and CDR2 SASEGT. This CDR3 reads CASSAPNRGQVNTEAFF. The CDR3 nucleotides read TGTGCCAGCAGTGCCCCTAATAGGGGACAGGTGAACACTGAAGCTTTCTTT.

This chain joins TRBV5-4 and TRBJ2-1; the D gene is possibly TRBD1 (5 bases). Germline V gives CDR1 SGHNT, CDR2 YYREEE (reference sequence). Trimming stripped 4 bases from V and 8 bases from J, with 16 bases between. The CDR3 is made up of 14 amino acids. Written as DNA, the CDR3 is TGTGCCAGCAGCCCGATCGAGCCAGGGTATGAGCAGTTCTTC. This gives the protein CASSPIEPGYEQFF.